This is a list of T cell receptor beta chains from one sample in a study of T cell repertoires in ileal Crohn's disease. Here immunoSEQ multiplex PCR was the method, and the copy in TCRdb shows in-frame clones only, minus some. The repertoire includes about 11,000 clones, 80% to 90% of them detected once, and about 15% sits in the top ten. The source material was ileal tissue. The receptors were gathered from an adult with Crohn's disease. Both conserved end residues are part of each CDR3. Each record gives: clone size, J gene, V gene, D gene, CDR3 DNA, CDR3 protein. A D gene is named only where the DNA matches it firmly. Rows give clone size only sometimes, using once, few, many, or a class for an expanded clone.

>NA|TRBJ1-2|TRBV10-3|NA
TGTGCCAGTCAATCGCCGAAGTCCCCGACTATTGGCTACACCTTC
CASQSPKSPTIGYTF
>NA|TRBJ2-2|TRBV6-6|TRBD2
TGTGCCAGCAGCAAAACCGGGACTAGCGAGTCCGGGGAGCTGTTTTTT
CASSKTGTSESGELFF
>once|TRBJ2-1|TRBV15|TRBD2
TGTGCCACCAGCCGCGGGGAGGGCGGGAGGATCCATGAGCAGTTCTTC
CATSRGEGGRIHEQFF
>NA|TRBJ2-1|TRBV2|TRBD2
TGTGCCAGCAGTGAAGGACTAGCGGGAGGGAATGAGCAGTTCTTC
CASSEGLAGGNEQFF
>NA|TRBJ1-3|TRBV9|NA
TGTGCCAGCAGCGTACATGCCGGGGTTGGAAACACCATATATTTT
CASSVHAGVGNTIYF
>NA|TRBJ2-2|TRBV10-3|TRBD1
TGTGCCATCAGGAGCGGACAGGGGGCCCCTGCGGCTGGCGGGGAGCTGTTTTTT
CAIRSGQGAPAAGGELFF
>NA|TRBJ1-5|TRBV27|NA
TGTGCCAGCAGTTATGGCAGGACGGGGCAGCCCCAGCATTTT
CASSYGRTGQPQHF
>NA|TRBJ2-1|TRBV7-9|NA
TGTGCCAGCAGCCAGAAGCGGTTGTTCTTC
CASSQKRLFF
>NA|TRBJ1-2|TRBV6-5|NA
TGTGCCAGCAGTTACTCGGGGGGGTCTAACTATGGCTACACCTTC
CASSYSGGSNYGYTF
>NA|TRBJ1-5|TRBV7-8|NA
TGTGCCAGCACCCTTGGTCGGGATAGCAATCAGCCCCAGCATTTT
CASTLGRDSNQPQHF
>NA|TRBJ1-5|TRBV7-8|NA
TGTGCCAGCAGCCCCCGGACCAGGGGCAGTCGGCTAAGCAATCAGCCCCAGCATTTT
CASSPRTRGSRLSNQPQHF
>few|TRBJ2-1|TRBV29-1|NA
TGCAGCGCTGTCCCGGGTCTTGATGAGCAGTTCTTC
CSAVPGLDEQFF
>NA|TRBJ2-3|TRBV15|TRBD2
TGTGCCACCAGCAGAGGGTCTAGCGGGACTAGCACAGATACGCAGTATTTT
CATSRGSSGTSTDTQYF
>NA|TRBJ2-7|TRBV7-3|TRBD2
TGTGCCAGCAGCTCCCAGATCGCGGCTAGCGGGAGGCCCCACTTC
CASSSQIAASGRPHF
>NA|TRBJ1-1|TRBV19|NA
TGTGCCAGTAGTATAAGTACTCTCCCGTTCACTGAAGCTTTCTTT
CASSISTLPFTEAFF
>NA|TRBJ1-3|TRBV11-2|TRBD1
TGTGCCAGCAGCTTCAACAGGGGGCTGTCTGGAAACACCATATATTTT
CASSFNRGLSGNTIYF
>NA|TRBJ1-1|TRBV30|TRBD1
TGTGCCTGGAGTGCAAAGGGACAGAGTAAGAACACTGAAGCTTTCTTT
CAWSAKGQSKNTEAFF
>NA|TRBJ1-2|TRBV7-9|NA
TGTGCCAGCAGCTTTGGGGCAGACACCTTC
CASSFGADTF
>NA|TRBJ2-7|TRBV5-1|TRBD1
TGCGCCAGCAGCACGGGACAGGGAGCCTACGAGCAGTACTTC
CASSTGQGAYEQYF
>NA|TRBJ2-1|TRBV5-1|TRBD1
TGCGCCAGCAGTCCCCGGGGACAGGGGGGGAGCAATGAGCAGTTCTTC
CASSPRGQGGSNEQFF
>NA|TRBJ2-1|TRBV5-1|TRBD2
TGCGCCAGCGATAGCGGGAGTCGTAATGAGCAGTTCTTC
CASDSGSRNEQFF
>NA|TRBJ1-4|TRBV5-4|NA
TGTGCCAGCAGCGCGGACAGATATAATGAAAAACTGTTTTTT
CASSADRYNEKLFF
>NA|TRBJ2-2|TRBV29-1|TRBD1
TGCGGGACAGGGGAAGCCGGGGAGCTGTTTTTT
CGTGEAGELFF
>NA|TRBJ1-1|TRBV5-5|TRBD1
TGTGCCAGCAGCTTGGTCCTAGACAGGGGGAACACTGAAGCTTTCTTT
CASSLVLDRGNTEAFF
>NA|TRBJ2-1|TRBV11-2|TRBD2
TGTGCCAGCAGCTTAGATACGGGACTAGTCTTCAATGAGCAGTTCTTC
CASSLDTGLVFNEQFF
>NA|TRBJ2-1|TRBV14|TRBD1
TGTGCCAGCAGCCAATCAGGACAGGGTGAGCAGTTCTTC
CASSQSGQGEQFF